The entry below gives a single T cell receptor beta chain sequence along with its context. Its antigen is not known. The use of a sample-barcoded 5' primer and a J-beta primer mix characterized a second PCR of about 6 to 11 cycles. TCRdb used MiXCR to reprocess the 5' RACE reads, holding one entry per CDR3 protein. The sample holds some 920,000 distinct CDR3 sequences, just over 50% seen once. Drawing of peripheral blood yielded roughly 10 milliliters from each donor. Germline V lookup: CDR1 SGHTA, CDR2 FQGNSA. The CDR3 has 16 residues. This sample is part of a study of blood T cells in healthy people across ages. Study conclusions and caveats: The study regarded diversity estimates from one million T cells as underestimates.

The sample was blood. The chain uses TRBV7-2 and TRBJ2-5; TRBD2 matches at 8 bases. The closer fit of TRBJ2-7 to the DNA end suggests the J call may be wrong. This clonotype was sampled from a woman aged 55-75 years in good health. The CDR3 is CASSLQLAETPYEQYF. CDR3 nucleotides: TGTGCCAGCAGCTTACAACTAGCGGAAACCCCCTACGAGCAGTACTTC.